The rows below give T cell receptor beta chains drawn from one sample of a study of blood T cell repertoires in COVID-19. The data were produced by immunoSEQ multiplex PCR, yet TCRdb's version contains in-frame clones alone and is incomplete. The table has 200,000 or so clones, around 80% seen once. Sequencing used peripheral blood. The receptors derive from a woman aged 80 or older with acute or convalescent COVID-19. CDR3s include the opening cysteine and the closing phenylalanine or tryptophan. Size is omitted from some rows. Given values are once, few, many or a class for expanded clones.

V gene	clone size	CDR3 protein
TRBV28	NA	CASSLIPRGTEAFF
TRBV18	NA	CASSRTSTDTQYF
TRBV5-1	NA	CASSLLVEGPENEQFF
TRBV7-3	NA	CASSFGPRGSGETQYF
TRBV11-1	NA	CASSRTSGGTYEQYF
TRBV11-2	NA	CASSRGRVAGQNSYNEQFF
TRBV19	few	CASSQDKTTYPTQYF
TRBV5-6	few	CASSLVATGNEKLFF
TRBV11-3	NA	CASSSRDRGKETQYF
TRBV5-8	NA	CASSFGTGGWYGYTF
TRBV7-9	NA	CASSLAISGETQYF
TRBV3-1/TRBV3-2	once	CASSQPGTGTYEQYF
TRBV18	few	CASSPGQNQPQHF
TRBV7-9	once	CASSLGQLETQYF
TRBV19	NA	CASHDLGAGDEKLFF
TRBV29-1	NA	CSALLAGGNYEQYF